Listed below are T cell receptor beta chains from one sample, sequenced in a study of cytomegalovirus exposure and HLA in healthy donors. The protocol was immunoSEQ multiplex PCR, while the TCRdb copy is restricted to in-frame clones and leaves out a portion. This table has roughly 97,000 clones, less than 9.5% appearing once. Sequencing was carried out using PBMCs. These receptors all stem from a man aged 50-60 years in good health and CMV-seropositive. The CDR3 runs from the conserved cysteine through the conserved F or W. The order of the fields is J gene, clone size, V gene, D gene, CDR3 DNA, CDR3 protein. The D gene is left open where the match is weak. The size field is filled for only some rows; it gives once, few, many or a size class.

TRBJ2-4 many TRBV11-2 NA TGTGCCAGCAGCTCGCTAGCATCTGAAAACATTCAGTACTTC CASSSLASENIQYF
TRBJ1-1 few TRBV5-1 NA TGCGCCAGCAGCAATTTTAAGCGCGAAGCTTTCTTT CASSNFKREAFF
TRBJ2-3 few TRBV11-2 TRBD2 TGTGCCAGCAGCTCCGGGACTAGCGGGAGGACAGATACGCAGTATTTT CASSSGTSGRTDTQYF
TRBJ2-3 NA TRBV7-2 NA TGTGCCAGCAGCTTAGAGCGAATGGGGGGTACGCAGTATTTT CASSLERMGGTQYF
TRBJ2-1 NA TRBV6-6 TRBD2 TGTGCCAGCAGCCCACCCTTAGCGGGAGCCTACAATGAGCAGTTCTTC CASSPPLAGAYNEQFF
TRBJ2-2 few TRBV27 NA TGTGCCAGCAGTTTTCTTTGGGGCTCGAACACCGGGGAGCTGTTTTTT CASSFLWGSNTGELFF
TRBJ1-1 NA TRBV5-1 NA TGCGCCAGCACGGCCTTTGGGGCGAACACTGAAGCTTTCTTT CASTAFGANTEAFF
TRBJ1-6 NA TRBV7-4 NA TGTGCCAGCATACCGGGACTGAATAATTCACACCTCCACTTT CASIPGLNNSHLHF
TRBJ1-5 few TRBV7-8 NA TGTGCCAGCAGCTTACCAGGGGGCAATCAGCCCCAGCATTTT CASSLPGGNQPQHF
TRBJ1-1 NA TRBV29-1 TRBD1 TGCAGCGCTGGGACAGGGATGAACACTGAAGCTTTCTTT CSAGTGMNTEAFF
TRBJ1-1 few TRBV7-9 NA TGTGCCAGCAGCCACCCCGGAGGGCGGAACACTGAAGCTTTCTTT CASSHPGGRNTEAFF
TRBJ2-5 few TRBV30 NA TGTGCCTGCCAAGGGGCAGTGCGTTTAGGGACCCAGTACTTC CACQGAVRLGTQYF
TRBJ1-5 NA TRBV28 NA TGTGCCAGCAGAACTCAACAGGGTCGTAGCAATCAGCCCCAGCATTTT CASRTQQGRSNQPQHF
TRBJ2-5 few TRBV5-1 TRBD2 TGCGCCAGCAGCATGGGGACTAGCGGGAAATATCAAGAGACCCAGTACTTC CASSMGTSGKYQETQYF
TRBJ1-2 few TRBV7-3 TRBD1 TGTGCCAGCAGCTCACGCGCTCCCACAGGGGGCATGCCCTATGGCTACACCTTC CASSSRAPTGGMPYGYTF
TRBJ2-1 few TRBV30 TRBD2 TGTGCCTGGGGACTTGGGACTAGCGGGAGTAATAGGTACAATGAGCAGTTCTTC CAWGLGTSGSNRYNEQFF